What follows describes a single TCR beta chain. Authors' data handling: How many nucleated cells were present was estimated from reference gene primer amplification. Produced via immunoSEQ multiplex PCR; TCRdb's table is partial and in-frame only. D and trimming were read from the DNA, whereas the V and J calls and clone size are those reported in that table. The table shows some 110,000 clones, with 84% occurring only once. The entry originates in a study of blood T cell repertoires in COVID-19. Study at large: In each case, the material was cDNA or gDNA derived from T cells, B-cell-depleted T cells, or PBMCs.

Participants spanned ages roughly 18 to 90 years and resided in 20 to 25 US areas. Symptom resolution, clearance, or two negative PCRs marked the recovered donors of Cohort 3. CDR3 length: 18 residues. Germline V gene lookup returns CDR1 KGHDR and CDR2 SFDVKD. Germline trimming cut 3 bases from V and 4 bases from J; bases unmatched to any gene: 12. This chain uses TRBV24-1 with TRBJ2-1; 9 bases line up with TRBD2. This clonotype originated in a woman aged 25 to 39 who had recovered from COVID-19. Source material: PBMCs or T cells enriched from blood (not recorded which). The CDR3 DNA sequence: TGTGCCACCAGTGATCGGACCGGTAGCGGGAGAGCGTACAATGAGCAGTTCTTC. It codes for CATSDRTGSGRAYNEQFF.